These 26 T cell receptor beta chains were all obtained from the same sample, sequenced in a study of shared clonotypes between healthy human individuals (dated by TCRdb to 2018 to 2020). CD8 naive samples consisted of CD45RO-negative cells that were positively selected for CCR7, yielding a CD45RA+CCR7+ population without TemRA cells. The method behind the library was the immunoSEQ multiplex PCR assay. The table was pulled from immuneACCESS by TCRdb, which kept in-frame rearrangements only. Such tables lose some clones; where checked, under half of the loss comes from unresolved V genes, and the rest has no known cause. This sample has nearly 2 million clones in its table, and roughly 95% of those were observed once. Approximately 1% of the sample is held by the ten biggest clonotypes. The material sequenced was naive CD8+ T cells sorted from blood. What this sample's cell subset or site label stands for: CD45RA+CCR7+. All receptors derive from a man between 18 and 35 years old in good health.

V usage is TRBV7-9 and J usage is TRBJ2-7; 9 bases are a match to TRBD1. Germline values: CDR1 SEHNR, CDR2 FQNEAQ (reference sequence). This CDR3 is built from 16 residues. V was clipped by 6 bases and J by 0 bases; unmatched bases: 9. The CDR3 DNA reads as TGTGCCAGCAGTCCTCTCACAGGGGGCCCCTCCTACGAGCAGTACTTC. Protein: CASSPLTGGPSYEQYF.

The V gene is TRBV6-5, the J gene TRBJ2-3; maybe TRBD1 (6 bases). The CDR3 loop spans 15 amino acids. CDR1 is MNHEY and CDR2 is SVGAGI in the germline V gene. The germline V and J ends were trimmed by 4 bases and 2 bases, with 13 bases remaining between them. The CDR3 bases are TGTGCCAGCAGTTTTGGGTGGGGGCCCACAGATACGCAGTATTTT. Its translation is CASSFGWGPTDTQYF.

This clone appeared a single time. The rearrangement links TRBV27 to TRBJ2-3; no definite D call. Germline V gene data show CDR1 as MNHEY and CDR2 as SMNVEV (reference sequence). The CDR3 extends over 12 amino acids. Trimming shortened V by 3 bases and J by 4 bases, and 5 bases separated the two germline ends. The CDR3 sequence is CASSLFADTQYF. The DNA for the CDR3 is TGTGCCAGCAGTTTGTTCGCAGATACGCAGTATTTT.

The V gene is TRBV7-9, the J gene TRBJ1-4; tentative D call: TRBD1 (6 bases). Germline V gives CDR1 SEHNR, CDR2 FQNEAQ (reference sequence). V lost 6 bases and J 2 bases, leaving 13 bases between the germline ends. The CDR3 sequence is 15 residues long. The CDR3 coding sequence is TGTGCCAGCAGGCAAACAGGGCGGACTAATGAAAAACTGTTTTTT. Translation gives CASRQTGRTNEKLFF.

This sequence joins TRBV7-9 and TRBJ2-1, with D unclear. This CDR3 has 15 amino acids. Looked up from germline, CDR1 is SEHNR and CDR2 is FQNEAQ (reference sequence). Trimming pared 5 bases from V and 9 bases from J, leaving 20 bases between. CDR3 in amino acids: CASSPPGVAISEQFF. CDR3 DNA: TGTGCCAGCAGCCCGCCAGGCGTAGCAATCAGTGAGCAGTTCTTC.

The gene calls are TRBV4-3 and TRBJ2-2; 9 nucleotides align to TRBD2. Germline V gene lookup returns CDR1 LGHNA and CDR2 YSLEER. Trimming removed 2 bases from V and 1 base from J; junction bases left unmatched: 2. The CDR3 sequence is 16 residues long. The CDR3 DNA sequence: TGCGCCAGCAGCCAACGACTAGCGGAGAACACCGGGGAGCTGTTTTTT. Protein product: CASSQRLAENTGELFF.

V usage is TRBV10-2 and J usage is TRBJ1-3; D not certain. CDR1 and CDR2 (germline): WSHSY, SAAADI. This CDR3 has 16 residues. Trimming removed 2 bases from V and 2 bases from J, with 13 bases in between. This chain's CDR3 is CASSELWHGPGNTIYF. In DNA form, the CDR3 reads TGCGCCAGCAGTGAGCTATGGCATGGCCCTGGAAACACCATATATTTT.

The chain links TRBV27 to TRBJ2-3; the D gene is possibly TRBD1 (6 bases). The CDR3 spans 15 residues. Between the trimmed V and J ends, which lost 3 bases and 0 bases, there was a span of 10 bases. Germline CDR1 reads MNHEY; CDR2 reads SMNVEV (reference sequence). The CDR3 spells CASSFTGSSTDTQYF. Written as DNA, the CDR3 is TGTGCCAGCAGTTTTACAGGGTCTAGCACAGATACGCAGTATTTT.

A few counts support this clone. The V gene is TRBV28, the J gene TRBJ1-2, with D possibly TRBD1 on 5 matching bases. CDR3 length: 12 residues. Trimming pared 4 bases from V and 7 bases from J, leaving 10 bases between. Per the germline V gene, CDR1 is MDHEN and CDR2 is SYDVKM. The CDR3 spells CASSSDSIGYTF. The CDR3, as DNA: TGTGCCAGCAGTTCCGACAGCATTGGCTACACCTTC.

V is TRBV27 and J is TRBJ1-4; D might be TRBD1 (5 bases). Germline V gene data show CDR1 as MNHEY and CDR2 as SMNVEV (reference sequence). V gave up 2 bases and J gave up 7 bases, with 11 bases separating them. The length of the CDR3 is 14 residues. This CDR3 reads CASSLGNRFEKLFF. The CDR3 DNA follows: TGTGCCAGCAGTTTAGGGAACAGGTTTGAAAAACTGTTTTTT.

A single count supports this clone. V is TRBV4-1 and J is TRBJ1-5; 11 nucleotides align to TRBD1. V gave up 3 bases and J gave up 4 bases; unmatched junction bases: 5. Germline CDR1 and CDR2: MGHRA and YSYEKL. The CDR3 consists of 16 residues. CDR3 amino acids: CASSQDRGLQNQPQHF. The CDR3 DNA sequence: TGCGCCAGCAGCCAGGACAGGGGGCTTCAAAATCAGCCCCAGCATTTT.

The chain uses TRBV29-1 and TRBJ2-3; D may be TRBD1 (5 bases). Trimming left V 7 bases short and J 2 bases short, with 13 bases between. The V gene's germline CDR1 is SQVTM and CDR2 ANQGSEA. The length of the CDR3 is 13 residues. The CDR3 sequence is CSELTAATDTQYF. The CDR3, as DNA: TGCAGCGAATTGACAGCAGCCACAGATACGCAGTATTTT.

The chain recombines TRBV4-1 with TRBJ2-3, with 11 bases lining up with TRBD2. The CDR3 is 18 amino acids. V lost 4 bases and J lost 6; bases outside the gene matches: 15. CDR1 is MGHRA, CDR2 YSYEKL, per germline. The CDR3 coding sequence is TGCGCCAGCAGCCCAGGGCCTCCGACTAGCGGGATGTCCGATACGCAGTATTTT. It translates to CASSPGPPTSGMSDTQYF.

DNA of the CDR3: TGTGCCAGCAGTTACATAGCGGGGGGGCTCGATGAGCAGTTCTTC. Its translation: CASSYIAGGLDEQFF. V gene TRBV27 combines with J gene TRBJ2-1; 11 bases fit TRBD2. Germline V gives CDR1 MNHEY, CDR2 SMNVEV (reference sequence). The CDR3 extends over 15 amino acids. V trimming: 4 bases; J trimming: 8 bases; junction bases outside the gene matches: 7.

This clone is a singleton in its sample. The genes are TRBV7-9 and TRBJ2-7, with 7 bases matching TRBD1. The germline gives CDR1 SEHNR, CDR2 FQNEAQ (reference sequence). V trimming: 5 bases; J trimming: 5 bases; junction bases outside the gene matches: 9. CDR3 size: 14 residues. Written as DNA, the CDR3 is TGTGCCAGCAGCATAAGGACAGGCGGACACGAGCAGTACTTC. Its translation: CASSIRTGGHEQYF. Together with reference TRBV7-9 and TRBJ2-7, the CDR3 gives the full variable domain: DTGVSQNPRHKITKRGQNVTFRCDPISEHNRLYWYRQTLGQGPEFLTYFQNEAQLEKSRLLSDRFSAERPKGSFSTLEIQRTEQGDSAMYLCASSIRTGGHEQYFGPGTRLTVT.

V gene TRBV29-1 combines with J gene TRBJ2-5, with 7 bases identical to TRBD2. This CDR3 contains 17 residues. Germline assignment: CDR1 SQVTM and CDR2 ANQGSEA. V gave up 2 bases and J gave up 0 bases; unmatched junction bases: 12. The CDR3 DNA reads TGCAGCGTTGAAAAGGTTAGGTCTAGCGGCTACCAAGAGACCCAGTACTTC. It encodes CSVEKVRSSGYQETQYF.

This chain joins TRBV27 and TRBJ2-2, with a weak D call TRBD1 (5 bases). The ends were cut back, 7 bases at V and 3 bases at J, with 15 bases in the middle. Germline loops: CDR1 MNHEY, CDR2 SMNVEV (reference sequence). There are 15 residues in the CDR3. The CDR3 protein is CASTPGSLDTGELFF. CDR3 nucleotides: TGTGCCAGCACCCCAGGGTCGTTAGACACCGGGGAGCTGTTTTTT.

The genes are TRBV6-1 and TRBJ2-1; no clear D gene. Trimming removed 7 bases from V and 1 base from J, with 14 bases in between. Germline V lookup: CDR1 MNHNS, CDR2 SASEGT. The CDR3 spans 15 residues. The CDR3 nucleotides read TGTGCCAGCATTTCGGGTTTCAAGTCCTACAATGAGCAGTTCTTC. Protein product: CASISGFKSYNEQFF.

V usage is TRBV28 and J usage is TRBJ2-5; D may correspond to TRBD1 or TRBD2 (5 bases each). The CDR3 has 15 residues. Germline V CDR1 and CDR2: MDHEN, SYDVKM. Trimming removed 5 bases from V and 0 bases from J, with 13 bases in between. The CDR3 nucleotides are TGTGCCAGCAGTCTTACCGGGACGGACCAAGAGACCCAGTACTTC. Its translation: CASSLTGTDQETQYF.

V usage is TRBV4-3 and J usage is TRBJ2-1, with D maybe TRBD2 (6 bases). V shed 0 bases and J shed 4 bases, with 13 bases lying between them. Germline V gene sequence: CDR1 LGHNA, CDR2 YSLEER. This CDR3 region has 16 residues. The CDR3 DNA reads as TGCGCCAGCAGCCAAGATAGTAGCGGATTTTACAATGAGCAGTTCTTC. Amino acids: CASSQDSSGFYNEQFF.

CDR3 region: CAISESEGADTQYF. In DNA, the CDR3 is TGTGCCATCAGTGAGTCGGAGGGGGCCGATACGCAGTATTTT. The rearrangement uses TRBV10-3 and TRBJ2-3; D might be TRBD1 (7 bases). This CDR3 contains 14 residues. With 0 bases removed from V and 6 bases from J, the gap between germline ends came to 10 bases. Germline V gene data show CDR1 as ENHRY and CDR2 as SYGVKD.

The V call is TRBV9, the J call TRBJ2-7; the D is unclear. Germline V gene lookup returns CDR1 SGDLS and CDR2 YYNGEE. The CDR3 is 15 amino acids. V lost 0 bases and J lost 3, with 13 bases in between. The CDR3 reads CASSVGRDSLYEQYF. CDR3 nucleotides: TGTGCCAGCAGCGTAGGCCGAGACTCGCTCTACGAGCAGTACTTC.

The rearrangement links TRBV4-1 to TRBJ2-7; 14 bases fit TRBD2. The CDR3 length is 17 residues. The junction had 5 bases not matched to a gene; V was cut back by 4 bases and J by 0 bases. CDR1 is MGHRA, CDR2 YSYEKL, per germline. CDR3 protein: CASSRTSGGLSSYEQYF. The CDR3 DNA is TGCGCCAGCAGCCGGACTAGCGGGGGGCTGAGCTCCTACGAGCAGTACTTC.

This chain joins TRBV2 and TRBJ1-6; D is unresolved. CDR3 size: 13 residues. Germline V gene lookup returns CDR1 SNHLY and CDR2 FYNNEI. V was trimmed by 0 bases and J by 13 bases, leaving 10 bases between them. The CDR3 region has the DNA TGTGCCAGCAGTGAAGCTCCTTGGAGCCCCCTCCACTTT. Protein sequence: CASSEAPWSPLHF.

A note on this clone: This sample includes further DNA sequences coding for the same CDR3. This rearrangement joins TRBV7-9 to TRBJ2-7; TRBD1 aligns across 9 bases. This CDR3 region has 14 residues. V trimming: 8 bases; J trimming: 4 bases; junction bases outside the gene matches: 9. Germline V gene data show CDR1 as SEHNR and CDR2 as FQNEAQ (reference sequence). The CDR3 nucleotides are TGTGCCAGCTCTTCGGGACAGGGACTTTACGAGCAGTACTTC. This gives the protein CASSSGQGLYEQYF.

The rearrangement uses TRBV11-1 and TRBJ1-1; a possible D gene is TRBD1 (5 bases). Trimming shortened V by 6 bases and J by 6 bases, and 17 bases separated the two germline ends. Germline values: CDR1 SGHAT, CDR2 FQDESV (reference sequence). This CDR3 spans 14 amino acids. The CDR3 nucleotides are TGTGCCAGCAGTAGGACCCAGGGCGGGCCTGAAGCTTTCTTT. Protein product: CASSRTQGGPEAFF.